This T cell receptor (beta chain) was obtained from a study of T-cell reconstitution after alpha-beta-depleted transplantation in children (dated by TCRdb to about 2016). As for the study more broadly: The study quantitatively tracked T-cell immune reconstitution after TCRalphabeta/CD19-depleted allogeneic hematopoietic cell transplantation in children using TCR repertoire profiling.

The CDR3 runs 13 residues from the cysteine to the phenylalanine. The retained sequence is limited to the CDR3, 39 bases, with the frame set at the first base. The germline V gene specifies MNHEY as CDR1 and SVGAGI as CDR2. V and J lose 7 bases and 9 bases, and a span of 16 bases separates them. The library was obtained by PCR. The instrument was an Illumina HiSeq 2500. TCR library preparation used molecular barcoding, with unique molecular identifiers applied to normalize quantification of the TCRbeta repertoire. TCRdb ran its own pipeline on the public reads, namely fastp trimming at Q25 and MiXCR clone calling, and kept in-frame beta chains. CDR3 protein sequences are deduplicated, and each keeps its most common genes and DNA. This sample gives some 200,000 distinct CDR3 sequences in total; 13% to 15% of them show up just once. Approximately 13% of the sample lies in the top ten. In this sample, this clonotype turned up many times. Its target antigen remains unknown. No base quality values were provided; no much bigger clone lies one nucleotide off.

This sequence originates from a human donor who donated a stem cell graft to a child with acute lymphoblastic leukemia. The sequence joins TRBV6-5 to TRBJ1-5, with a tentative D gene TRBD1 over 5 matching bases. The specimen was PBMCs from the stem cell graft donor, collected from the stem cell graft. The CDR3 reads CASTRQGMWPQHF. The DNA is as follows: TGTGCCAGCACCCGGCAGGGAATGTGGCCCCAGCATTTT.